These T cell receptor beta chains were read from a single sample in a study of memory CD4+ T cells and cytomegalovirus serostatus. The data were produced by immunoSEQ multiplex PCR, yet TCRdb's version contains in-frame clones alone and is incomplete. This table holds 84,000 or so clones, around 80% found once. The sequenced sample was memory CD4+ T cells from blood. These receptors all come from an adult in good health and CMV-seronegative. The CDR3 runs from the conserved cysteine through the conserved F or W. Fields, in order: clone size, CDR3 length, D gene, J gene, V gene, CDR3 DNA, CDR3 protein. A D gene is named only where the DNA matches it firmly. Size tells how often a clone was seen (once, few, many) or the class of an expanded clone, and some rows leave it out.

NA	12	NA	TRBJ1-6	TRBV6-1	TGTGCCAGCACAGGGGATAATTCACCCCTCCACTTT	CASTGDNSPLHF
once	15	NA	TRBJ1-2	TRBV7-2	TGTGCCAGCAGCTTTAAAGCTGACAGTAACTATGGCTACACCTTC	CASSFKADSNYGYTF
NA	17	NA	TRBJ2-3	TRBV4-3	TGCGCCAGCAGCCAAGATATCGGGGGCGAGGGCACAGATACGCAGTATTTT	CASSQDIGGEGTDTQYF
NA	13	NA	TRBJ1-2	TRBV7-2	TGTGCCAGCACTGTCTCGTTGGGGAGTGGCTACACCTTC	CASTVSLGSGYTF
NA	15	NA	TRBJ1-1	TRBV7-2	TGTGCCAGCAGCGTACACAGCTTCATGAACACTGAAGCTTTCTTT	CASSVHSFMNTEAFF
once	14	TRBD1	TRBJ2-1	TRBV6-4	TGTGCCAGCAGCCCGGGACAGGGCTACAATGAGCAGTTCTTC	CASSPGQGYNEQFF
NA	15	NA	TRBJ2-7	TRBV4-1	TGCGCCAGCAGTTTATCCGAAGACAGCCTCTACGAGCAGTACTTC	CASSLSEDSLYEQYF
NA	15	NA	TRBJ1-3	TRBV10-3	TGTGCCATCAGTGACCCGGGAGGTTCGGGAAACACCATATATTTT	CAISDPGGSGNTIYF
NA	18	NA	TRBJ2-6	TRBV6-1	TGTGCCAGCAGTGAAAACTTTTACAACAGGGCTGGGGCCAACGTCCTGACTTTC	CASSENFYNRAGANVLTF
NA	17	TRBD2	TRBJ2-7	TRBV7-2	TGTGCCAGCAGCTTAGCACCGACTAGCGGTGTTCCCTACGAGCAGTACTTC	CASSLAPTSGVPYEQYF
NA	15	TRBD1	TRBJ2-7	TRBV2	TGTGCCAGCAGTGGCTTGGGGACAGGGGTATACGAGCAGTACTTC	CASSGLGTGVYEQYF
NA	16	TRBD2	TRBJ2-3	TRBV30	TGTGCCTGGAGTGTTGGACTAGCGGGGGGAACAGATACGCAGTATTTT	CAWSVGLAGGTDTQYF
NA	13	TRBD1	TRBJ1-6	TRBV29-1	TGCAGCGCAATGACAGGGTCAAATTCACCCCTCCACTTT	CSAMTGSNSPLHF
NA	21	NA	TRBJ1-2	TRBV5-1	TGCGCCAGCAGCTTTTTGGGAGGGGCGCTTCCGGGTTGGTTCCGCAACTATGGCTACACCTTC	CASSFLGGALPGWFRNYGYTF
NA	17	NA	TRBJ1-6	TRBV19	TGTGCCAGTAGCCTGGGACACCGCCGCTCCTATAATTCACCCCTCCACTTT	CASSLGHRRSYNSPLHF
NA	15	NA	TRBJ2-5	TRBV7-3	TGTGCCAGCAGCTTAATACTAACAGGGTTGGAGACCCAGTACTTC	CASSLILTGLETQYF
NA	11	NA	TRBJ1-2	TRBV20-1	TGCAGTGCAACTCAAGGGACATTCGACACCTTC	CSATQGTFDTF
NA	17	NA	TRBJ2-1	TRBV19	TGTGCCAGTAGTCCGTGGACTCGGCCCTACGGTAAGGGTGAGCAGTTCTTC	CASSPWTRPYGKGEQFF
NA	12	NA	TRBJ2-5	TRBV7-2	TGTGCCAGCAGACGGGCCCAAGAGACCCAGTACTTC	CASRRAQETQYF
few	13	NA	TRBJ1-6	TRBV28	TGTGCCAGCAGTTCTCTCTATAATTCACCCCTCCACTTT	CASSSLYNSPLHF
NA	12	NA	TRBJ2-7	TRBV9	TGTGCCAGCAGCCCCGACGGCTACGAGCAGTACTTC	CASSPDGYEQYF
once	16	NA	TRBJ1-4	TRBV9	TGTGCCAGCAGCGGTACCTTTGCCGGGGACCCTGAAAAACTGTTTTTT	CASSGTFAGDPEKLFF
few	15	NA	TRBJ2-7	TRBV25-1	TGTGCCAGCAGTGAATACCAGGGCATCTCCTACGAGCAGTACTTC	CASSEYQGISYEQYF
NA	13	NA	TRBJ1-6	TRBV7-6	TGTGCCAGCAGCTTATCGTATAATTCACCCCTCCACTTT	CASSLSYNSPLHF
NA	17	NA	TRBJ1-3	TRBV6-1	TGTGCCAGCAGTGAAAACTATTTGTCGGCAGTTGGAAACACCATATATTTT	CASSENYLSAVGNTIYF
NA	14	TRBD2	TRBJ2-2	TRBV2	TGTGCCAGCAGTCCCCAAGGGAGGGCCGGGGAGCTGTTTTTT	CASSPQGRAGELFF
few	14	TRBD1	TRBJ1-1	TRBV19	TGTGCCAGTAGCCCGGGACAGGGGGCGACTGAAGCTTTCTTT	CASSPGQGATEAFF
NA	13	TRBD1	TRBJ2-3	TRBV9	TGTGCCAGCAGCCGGACAGGGGCAGATACGCAGTATTTT	CASSRTGADTQYF
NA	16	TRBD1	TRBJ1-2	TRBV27	TGTGCCAGCAGTCCCGGCTCCGGACAGGGGAACTATGGCTACACCTTC	CASSPGSGQGNYGYTF
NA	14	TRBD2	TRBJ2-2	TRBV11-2	TGTGCCAGCAGCTTAGGGGGGGGTCCCGGGGAGCTGTTTTTT	CASSLGGGPGELFF
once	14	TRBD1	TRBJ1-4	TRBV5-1	TGCGCCAGCACACGGACAGGAGATAATGAAAAACTGTTTTTT	CASTRTGDNEKLFF
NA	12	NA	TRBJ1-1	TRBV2	TGTGCCAGCAGTCCGGGGAACACTGAAGCTTTCTTT	CASSPGNTEAFF
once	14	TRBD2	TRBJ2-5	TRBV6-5	TGTGCCAGCAGTCTCTCTAGCGGGCAAGAGACCCAGTACTTC	CASSLSSGQETQYF
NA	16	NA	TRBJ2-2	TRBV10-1	TGCGCCAGCAGTGACGGTCGGGGGACGAACACCGGGGAGCTGTTTTTT	CASSDGRGTNTGELFF
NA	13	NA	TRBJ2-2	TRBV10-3	TGTGCCATCAGTGTCAGGGCTCCCGGGGAGCTGTTTTTT	CAISVRAPGELFF
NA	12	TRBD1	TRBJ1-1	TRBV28	TGTGCCTCCCGGACAGGGGGAGCTGAAGCTTTCTTT	CASRTGGAEAFF
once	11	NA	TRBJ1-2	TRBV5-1	TGCGCCAGCCACTATAGTGGAGGCTACACCTTC	CASHYSGGYTF
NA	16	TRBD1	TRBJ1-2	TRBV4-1	TGCGCCAGCAGCCGCAGTGACAGGGAAGGCGGCTATGGCTACACCTTC	CASSRSDREGGYGYTF
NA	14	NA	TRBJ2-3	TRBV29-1	TGCAGCGTTGGACCGACGGGGAACACAGATACGCAGTATTTT	CSVGPTGNTDTQYF
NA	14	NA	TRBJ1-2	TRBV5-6	TGTGCCAGCAGTGAAGGTGGTTTTAACTATGGCTACACCTTC	CASSEGGFNYGYTF
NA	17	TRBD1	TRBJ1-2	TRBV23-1	TGCGCCAGCAGTCAATGGCTAGACAGGGACGTCAGGTATGGCTACACCTTC	CASSQWLDRDVRYGYTF